Listed below are T cell receptor beta chains from one sample, sequenced in a study of response to subunit inactivated influenza vaccine. TCRdb analysed the RT-PCR reads with MiXCR anew, one entry per CDR3 protein. The profile covers roughly 790,000 distinct CDR3 sequences, with around 21% appearing a single time and roughly 10% taken by the ten largest. Specimen: PBMCs from blood, collected 4 to 6 days after vaccination. The receptors come from a man in his fifties who received an inactivated influenza vaccine. CDR3s include the opening cysteine and the closing phenylalanine or tryptophan. The D gene is left open where the match is weak. Clone size, where shown, is once, few, many, or a class for clones that have expanded.

abundance: -
v_gene: TRBV29-1
d_gene: -
j_gene: TRBJ2-1
CDR3nt: TGCAGCGTTGGAGCCCGCGTCACTTACAATGAGCAGTTCTTC
CDR3aa: CSVGARVTYNEQFF

abundance: many
v_gene: TRBV10-3
d_gene: -
j_gene: TRBJ2-5
CDR3nt: TGTGCCATCAGTGACAGGGTCGAAGAGACCCAGTACTTC
CDR3aa: CAISDRVEETQYF

abundance: few
v_gene: TRBV7-8
d_gene: -
j_gene: TRBJ2-5
CDR3nt: TGTGCCAGCGGACTGCTAGAGACCCAGTACTTC
CDR3aa: CASGLLETQYF

abundance: -
v_gene: TRBV6-2/TRBV6-3
d_gene: TRBD1
j_gene: TRBJ1-1
CDR3nt: TGTGCCAGCAGTTACTTCGGGACAGGGGCCATCCAGTTCATGAACACTGAAGCTTTCTTT
CDR3aa: CASSYFGTGAIQFMNTEAFF

abundance: few
v_gene: TRBV5-6
d_gene: -
j_gene: TRBJ2-5
CDR3nt: TGTGCCAGCAGCCCCCTCTGGAATCACCAAGAGACCCAGTACTTC
CDR3aa: CASSPLWNHQETQYF

abundance: -
v_gene: TRBV19
d_gene: -
j_gene: TRBJ2-7
CDR3nt: TGTGCCAGTCAGGGGGGCTTCTCCTACGAGCAGTACTTC
CDR3aa: CASQGGFSYEQYF

abundance: few
v_gene: TRBV10-2
d_gene: TRBD2
j_gene: TRBJ2-1
CDR3nt: TGCGCCAGCAGGAAAGCGGGGGACTCCTACAATGAGCAGTTCTTC
CDR3aa: CASRKAGDSYNEQFF

abundance: many
v_gene: TRBV12-3/TRBV12-4
d_gene: TRBD1
j_gene: TRBJ2-1
CDR3nt: TGTGCCAGCAATAGAGACAGGGTCAATTACAATGAGCAGTTCTTC
CDR3aa: CASNRDRVNYNEQFF

abundance: -
v_gene: TRBV29-1
d_gene: -
j_gene: TRBJ2-5
CDR3nt: TGCAGCGTACGGGACACCCCCCAAGAGACCCAGTACTTC
CDR3aa: CSVRDTPQETQYF

abundance: -
v_gene: TRBV3-1
d_gene: -
j_gene: TRBJ1-6
CDR3nt: TGTGCCAGCAGCCAGGGGGTTCCGAATTCACCCCTCCACTTT
CDR3aa: CASSQGVPNSPLHF

abundance: once
v_gene: TRBV9
d_gene: -
j_gene: TRBJ2-3
CDR3nt: TGTGCCAGCAGCGTAGTGCGGGACGCCAGCACAGATACGCAGTATTTT
CDR3aa: CASSVVRDASTDTQYF

abundance: few
v_gene: TRBV20-1
d_gene: -
j_gene: TRBJ1-1
CDR3nt: TGCAGTGCTAGAGTGGCTCAGCATACCACTGAAGCTTTCTTT
CDR3aa: CSARVAQHTTEAFF

abundance: few
v_gene: TRBV29-1
d_gene: TRBD1
j_gene: TRBJ2-3
CDR3nt: TGCAGCGTGGCAGACAGGGGCGGTGGTACGCAGTATTTT
CDR3aa: CSVADRGGGTQYF

abundance: few
v_gene: TRBV20-1
d_gene: TRBD2
j_gene: TRBJ2-7
CDR3nt: TGCAGTGCTACGCGGGAGTCCCCCTCCTACGAGCAGTACTTC
CDR3aa: CSATRESPSYEQYF

abundance: few
v_gene: TRBV20-1
d_gene: -
j_gene: TRBJ1-1
CDR3nt: TGCAGTGCTAGAGACTGGACAGTTAACACTGAAGCTTTCTTT
CDR3aa: CSARDWTVNTEAFF

abundance: -
v_gene: TRBV5-1
d_gene: TRBD2
j_gene: TRBJ2-1
CDR3nt: TGTGCCAGCAGCTCCAGCGGGACCTCCTACAATGAGCAGTTCTTC
CDR3aa: CASSSSGTSYNEQFF

abundance: -
v_gene: TRBV28
d_gene: -
j_gene: TRBJ2-6
CDR3nt: TGTGCCAGCAGTCGTCCCGGGATAGACTCTGGGGCCAACGTCCTGACTTTC
CDR3aa: CASSRPGIDSGANVLTF

abundance: -
v_gene: TRBV12-3/TRBV12-4
d_gene: TRBD1
j_gene: TRBJ2-1
CDR3nt: TGTGCCAGCAGTTTTTCCGGGACAGGACTATTCCATGAGCAGTTCTTC
CDR3aa: CASSFSGTGLFHEQFF

abundance: few
v_gene: TRBV9
d_gene: -
j_gene: TRBJ2-7
CDR3nt: TGTGCCAGCAGCGTAGAGCTCTCCTACGAGCAGTACTTC
CDR3aa: CASSVELSYEQYF

abundance: few
v_gene: TRBV7-2
d_gene: TRBD1
j_gene: TRBJ2-5
CDR3nt: TGTGCCAGCCCACTAAGGGACAGGGGTCCCCGGCCCCAGTACTTC
CDR3aa: CASPLRDRGPRPQYF

abundance: -
v_gene: TRBV6-5
d_gene: TRBD1
j_gene: TRBJ2-5
CDR3nt: TGTGCCAGCAGTTACCTCGGACAGGGGTCGGAGACCCAGTACTTC
CDR3aa: CASSYLGQGSETQYF

abundance: few
v_gene: TRBV6-5
d_gene: TRBD1
j_gene: TRBJ1-5
CDR3nt: TGTACCAGCAGTTACGACAGGGCCTATCAGCCCCAGCATTTT
CDR3aa: CTSSYDRAYQPQHF

abundance: few
v_gene: TRBV20-1
d_gene: -
j_gene: TRBJ1-4
CDR3nt: TGCAGTGCTGCCTCCGGGGGTGTCGAAAAACTGTTTTTT
CDR3aa: CSAASGGVEKLFF